The sequence of this TCR beta chain was determined in a study of blood T cell repertoires in COVID-19 (dated by TCRdb to 2018 to 2020). Regarding the study in general: The collaborator samples originated in the United States, Italy and Spain and spanned the acute and convalescent phases of COVID-19. A de-identified subject ID, COVID-19 status, age in years and sex were almost always included in the sample metadata. Deeply sampled blood TCRbeta repertoires from subjects exposed to, actively infected with, or recovered from COVID-19 were included in the dataset. Samples came from the ongoing ImmuneRACE study (first 160 participants) plus 1,254 subjects from 6 global collaborators. The repertoires were released in a freely available public database meant as a resource for research on the immune response to SARS-CoV-2. The prospective study material was composed of cDNA or gDNA derived from T cells, B-cell-depleted T cells, or PBMCs. HLA class I and class II types, where available, came from metadata supplied by the sample provider rather than from assay-based typing. Broad study findings and their caveats: How much clinical and demographic metadata was included differed by source and by participant, and the metadata was provided uncurated.

The immunoSEQ Assay, a bias-controlled multiplex PCR, was used to amplify TCRbeta CDR3 regions from genomic DNA. The paper's data handling went like this. The number of nucleated cells in each sample was estimated from the amplification of reference gene primers within the assay. To quantify the absolute abundance of each unique TCRbeta CDR3 rearrangement, sequence reads were collapsed and filtered. For each sample, productive Simpson clonality was calculated as the square root of Simpson's diversity index across productive rearrangements. TCRdb's version of the immuneACCESS table is confined to in-frame rearrangements and falls short of the full clone set. An unresolved V gene accounts for under half of the shortfall where checked; the remainder is of unknown origin. The DNA was the basis for D and trimming; V, J and clone size are from that table. The table for this sample lists 85,000 to 130,000 clones; about 80% of them were counted only once. The biggest ten clones account for about 14% of the sample.

With respect to this clone: Its recognized antigen is unknown. Per-base qualities were not stored, and no clone one base away is much larger.

Collaborating institutions collected whole blood in K2EDTA tubes following their own protocols. For TCRbeta analysis, collaborator samples were shipped as frozen whole blood, as isolated PBMCs, or as DNA extracted from either sample type. V is pared back by 5 bases and J by 4 bases, with 9 bases lying between the germline termini. Its CDR3 holds 13 amino acids, cysteine through phenylalanine. CDR3 DNA is the only sequence kept; it has 39 bases, read in frame from the first base. From the germline V gene, CDR1 is KGHSY and CDR2 is FQNENV. This sequence was found in a woman aged 55-69 years with acute or convalescent COVID-19. The sample consisted of peripheral blood. The rearranged chain carries TRBV16 and TRBJ1-5; the D gene is not confidently resolved. The CDR3 corresponds to CASSYERNQPQHF. Here is the DNA: TGTGCCAGCAGCTACGAGAGGAATCAGCCCCAGCATTTT.